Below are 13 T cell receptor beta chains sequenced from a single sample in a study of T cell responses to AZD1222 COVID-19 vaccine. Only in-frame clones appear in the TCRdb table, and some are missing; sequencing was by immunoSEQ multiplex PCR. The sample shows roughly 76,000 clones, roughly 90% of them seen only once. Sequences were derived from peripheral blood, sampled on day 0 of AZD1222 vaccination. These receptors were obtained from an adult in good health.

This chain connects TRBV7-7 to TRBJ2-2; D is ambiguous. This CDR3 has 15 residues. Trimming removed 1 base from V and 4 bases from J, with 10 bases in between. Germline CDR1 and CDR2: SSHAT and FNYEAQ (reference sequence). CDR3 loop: CASSLDSAVTGELFF. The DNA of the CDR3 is TGTGCCAGCAGCTTAGACAGCGCGGTCACCGGGGAGCTGTTTTTT.

The CDR3 region has the DNA TGTGCCAGCAGCCAAATCCAGGCTACTATGGGCACTGAAGCTTTCTTT. It translates to CASSQIQATMGTEAFF. The V and J genes are TRBV14 and TRBJ1-1; D is ambiguous. V lost 2 bases and J 4 bases, leaving 17 bases between the germline ends. The CDR3 length is 16 residues. The V gene's germline CDR1 is SGHDN and CDR2 FVKESK.

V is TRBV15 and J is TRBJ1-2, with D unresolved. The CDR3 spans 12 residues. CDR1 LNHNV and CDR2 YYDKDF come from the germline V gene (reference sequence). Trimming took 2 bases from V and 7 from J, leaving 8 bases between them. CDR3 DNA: TGTGCCACCAGCAGATCAGAAGGTGGCTACACCTTC. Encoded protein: CATSRSEGGYTF.

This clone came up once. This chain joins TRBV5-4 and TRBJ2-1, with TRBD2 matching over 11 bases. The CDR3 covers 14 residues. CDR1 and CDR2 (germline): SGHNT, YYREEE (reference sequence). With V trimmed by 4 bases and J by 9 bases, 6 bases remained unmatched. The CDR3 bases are TGTGCCAGCAGCCAACTAGCGGGGGTTGCTGAGCAGTTCTTC. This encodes CASSQLAGVAEQFF.

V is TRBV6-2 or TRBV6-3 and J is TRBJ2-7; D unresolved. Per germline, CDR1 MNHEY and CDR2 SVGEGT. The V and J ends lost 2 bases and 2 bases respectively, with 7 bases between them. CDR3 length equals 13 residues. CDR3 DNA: TGTGCCAGCAGTTACGAGGATACCTACGAGCAGTACTTC. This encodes CASSYEDTYEQYF.

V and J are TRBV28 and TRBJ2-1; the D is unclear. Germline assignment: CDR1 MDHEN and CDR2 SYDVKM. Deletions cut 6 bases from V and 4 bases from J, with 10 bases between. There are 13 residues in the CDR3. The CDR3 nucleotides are TGTGCCAGCAGACCTACCCCGTACAATGAGCAGTTCTTC. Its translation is CASRPTPYNEQFF.

The CDR3 spells CASSSGTSGTLYNEQFF. In nucleotides, the CDR3 is TGTGCCAGCTCGTCTGGGACTAGCGGGACTCTTTACAATGAGCAGTTCTTC. The chain has TRBV18 and TRBJ2-1; 13 nucleotides match TRBD2. The trim removed 6 bases at V and 4 bases at J, leaving 9 bases unmatched. Germline CDR1 is KGHSH and CDR2 is LQKENI. This CDR3 region has 17 residues.

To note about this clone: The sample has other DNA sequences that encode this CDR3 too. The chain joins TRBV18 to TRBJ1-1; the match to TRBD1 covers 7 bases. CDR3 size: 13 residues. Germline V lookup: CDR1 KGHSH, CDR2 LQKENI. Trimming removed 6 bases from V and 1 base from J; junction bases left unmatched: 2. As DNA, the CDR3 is TGTGCCAGCTCTCCAGGGGGGAACACTGAAGCTTTCTTT. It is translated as CASSPGGNTEAFF.

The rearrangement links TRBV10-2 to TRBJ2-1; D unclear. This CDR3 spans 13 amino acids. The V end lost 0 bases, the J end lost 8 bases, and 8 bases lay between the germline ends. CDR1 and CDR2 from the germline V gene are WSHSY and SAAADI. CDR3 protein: CASSESGRHEQFF. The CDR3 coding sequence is TGCGCCAGCAGTGAGTCGGGTCGACATGAGCAGTTCTTC.

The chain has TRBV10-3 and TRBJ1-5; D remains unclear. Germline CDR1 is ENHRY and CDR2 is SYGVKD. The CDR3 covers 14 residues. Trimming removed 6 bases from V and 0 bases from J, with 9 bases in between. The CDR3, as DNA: TGTGCCATCAGCTCGGGAAATAGCAATCAGCCCCAGCATTTT. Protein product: CAISSGNSNQPQHF.

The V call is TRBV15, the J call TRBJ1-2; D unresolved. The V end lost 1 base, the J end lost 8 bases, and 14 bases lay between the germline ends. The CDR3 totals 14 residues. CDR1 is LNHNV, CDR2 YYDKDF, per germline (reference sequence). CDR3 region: CATSRVPGGLGYTF. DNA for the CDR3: TGTGCCACCAGCAGAGTACCGGGAGGGTTAGGCTACACCTTC.

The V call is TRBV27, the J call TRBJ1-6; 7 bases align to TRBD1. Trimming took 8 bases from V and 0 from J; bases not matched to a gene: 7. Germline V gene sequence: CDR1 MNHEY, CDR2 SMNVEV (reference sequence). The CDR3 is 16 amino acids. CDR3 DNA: TGTGCCAGCCGGGACAGTTCTAGCTCCTATAATTCACCCCTCCACTTT. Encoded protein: CASRDSSSSYNSPLHF.

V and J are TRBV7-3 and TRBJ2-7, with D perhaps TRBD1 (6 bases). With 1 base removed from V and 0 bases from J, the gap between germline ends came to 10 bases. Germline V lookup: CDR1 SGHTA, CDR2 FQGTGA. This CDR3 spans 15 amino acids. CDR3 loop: CASSLMGTSSYEQYF. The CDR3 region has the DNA TGTGCCAGCAGCTTAATGGGGACATCCTCCTACGAGCAGTACTTC.